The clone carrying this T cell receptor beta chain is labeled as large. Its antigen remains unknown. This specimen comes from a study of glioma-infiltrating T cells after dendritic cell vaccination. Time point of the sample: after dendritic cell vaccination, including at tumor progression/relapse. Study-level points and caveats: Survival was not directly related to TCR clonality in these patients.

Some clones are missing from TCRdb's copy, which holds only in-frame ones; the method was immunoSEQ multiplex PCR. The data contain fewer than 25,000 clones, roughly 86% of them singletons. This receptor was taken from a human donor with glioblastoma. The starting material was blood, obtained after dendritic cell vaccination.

CDR3 protein: CASSFDGNGYTF. DNA for the CDR3: TGTGCCAGCAGCTTCGACGGGAATGGCTACACCTTC. The V and J genes are TRBV5-5 and TRBJ1-2; no clear D gene. Germline V gives CDR1 SGHKS, CDR2 YYEKEE (reference sequence). Trimming left V 2 bases short and J 6 bases short, with 8 bases between. The CDR3 runs 12 residues.